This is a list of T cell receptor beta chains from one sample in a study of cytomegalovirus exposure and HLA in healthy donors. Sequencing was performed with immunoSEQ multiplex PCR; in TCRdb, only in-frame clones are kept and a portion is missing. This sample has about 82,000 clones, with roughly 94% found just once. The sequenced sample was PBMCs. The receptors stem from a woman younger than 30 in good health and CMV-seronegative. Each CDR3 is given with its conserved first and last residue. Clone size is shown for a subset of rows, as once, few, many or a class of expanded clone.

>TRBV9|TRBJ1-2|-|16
CASTFGSAGESYGYTF
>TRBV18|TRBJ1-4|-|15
CASSPQGATNEKLFF
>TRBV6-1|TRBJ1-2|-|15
CASSEGQGPTYGYTF
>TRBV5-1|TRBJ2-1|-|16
CASSLAWSGRFNEQFF
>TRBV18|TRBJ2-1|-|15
CASSPSGGAGGEQFF
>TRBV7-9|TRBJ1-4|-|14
CASSLGDFNEKLFF
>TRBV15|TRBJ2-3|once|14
CATSRDPSGDTQYF
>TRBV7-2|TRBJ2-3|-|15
CASSSTSGRADTQYF
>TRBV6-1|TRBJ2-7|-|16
CASSARTSAGLYEQYF
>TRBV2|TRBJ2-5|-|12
CASSRWASVWYF
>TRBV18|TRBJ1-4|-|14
CASSAGAGREKLFF
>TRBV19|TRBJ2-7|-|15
CASSRELAGTYEQYF
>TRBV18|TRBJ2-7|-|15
CASSPRAGAGYEQYF
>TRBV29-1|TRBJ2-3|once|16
CSVLGVTSGGPDTQYF
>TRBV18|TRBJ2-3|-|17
CASSPNLAAGGTDTQYF
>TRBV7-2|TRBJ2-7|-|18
CASSPEGMGTSISYEQYF
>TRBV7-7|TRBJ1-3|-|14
CASSPDKSGNTIYF
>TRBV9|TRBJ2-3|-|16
CASSVAGQGVTDTQYF
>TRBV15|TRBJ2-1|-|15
CATSRDPAGWDEQFF
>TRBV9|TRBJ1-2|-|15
CASSVGPQGGYGYTF
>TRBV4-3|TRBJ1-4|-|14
CASSWTVTNEKLFF
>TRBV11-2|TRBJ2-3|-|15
CASSLDARSTDTQYF
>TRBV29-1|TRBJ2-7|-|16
CSAAGLAGGSSYEQYF
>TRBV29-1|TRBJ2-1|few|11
CSVVPGSEQFF
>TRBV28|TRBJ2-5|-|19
CASSHAQYSLSGLQETQYF
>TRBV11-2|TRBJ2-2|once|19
CASSLEGRLAGGRTGELFF
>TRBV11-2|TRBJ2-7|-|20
CASSLDQLAGGPLRFYEQYF
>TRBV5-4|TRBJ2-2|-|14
CASSLGLRTGELFF
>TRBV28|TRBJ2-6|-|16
CASSFGGAGGANVLTF
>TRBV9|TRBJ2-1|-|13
CASSVPSGGEQFF
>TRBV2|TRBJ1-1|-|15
CASTTPRFKDTEAFF